This T cell receptor beta chain is from a study of T cells in Graves' hyperthyroidism and ophthalmopathy. The overall study: Peripheral blood collection took place at initial diagnosis, before any treatment.

Study results and caveats: Most expanded thyroid clonotypes above 0.001 also appeared in blood.

This clonotype was detected many times. The antigen is unknown. There were TCR beta CDR3 regions amplified from RNA transcripts. First-round RT-PCR with HTBI primers amplified the TCR CDR3 region. TCRdb ran MiXCR on the multiplex PCR reads and lists one entry per CDR3 protein. The sample includes over 250,000 distinct CDR3 sequences, around 25% of them seen just once. Blood was drawn at first hyperthyroidism diagnosis, before any ophthalmopathy symptoms. Per germline, CDR1 LNHDA and CDR2 SQIVND (reference sequence). The CDR3 has 18 amino acids. V lost 3 bases to trimming and J lost 2 bases, with 19 bases between them.

The sequencing sample was made of blood. The clonotype was recovered from a man in his forties with Graves' hyperthyroidism that later progressed to Graves' ophthalmopathy. The chain couples TRBV19 to TRBJ2-2; D may be TRBD2 (6 bases). In nucleotides, the CDR3 is TGTGCCAGTAGTATGCAGTGGAGAGGGACTCTCAACACCGGGGAGCTGTTTTTT. As protein: CASSMQWRGTLNTGELFF.